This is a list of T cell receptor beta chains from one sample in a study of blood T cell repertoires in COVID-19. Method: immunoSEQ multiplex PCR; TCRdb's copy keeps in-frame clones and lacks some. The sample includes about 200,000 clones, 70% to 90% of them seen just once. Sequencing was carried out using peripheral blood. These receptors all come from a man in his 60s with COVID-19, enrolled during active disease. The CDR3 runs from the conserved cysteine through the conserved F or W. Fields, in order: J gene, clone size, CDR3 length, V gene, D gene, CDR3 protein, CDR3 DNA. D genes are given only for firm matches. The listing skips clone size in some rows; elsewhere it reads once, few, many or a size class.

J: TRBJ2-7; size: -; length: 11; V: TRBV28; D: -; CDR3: CASSLRYEQYF; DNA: TGTGCCAGCAGCCTCCGCTACGAGCAGTACTTC
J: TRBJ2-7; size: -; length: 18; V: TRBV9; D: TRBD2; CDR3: CASSEGTSGRSFSYEQYF; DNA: TGTGCCAGCAGCGAAGGGACTAGCGGGAGATCCTTCTCCTACGAGCAGTACTTC
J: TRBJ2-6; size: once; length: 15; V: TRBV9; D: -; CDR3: CASSVVPGGANVLTF; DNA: TGTGCCAGCAGCGTAGTACCGGGAGGGGCCAACGTCCTGACTTTC
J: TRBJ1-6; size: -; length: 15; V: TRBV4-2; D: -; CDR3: CASSPAGTQDSPLHF; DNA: TGTGCCAGCAGCCCGGCCGGGACACAAGATTCACCCCTCCACTTT
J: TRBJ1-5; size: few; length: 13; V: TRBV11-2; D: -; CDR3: CASSRDSGQPQHF; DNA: TGTGCCAGCAGTCGGGACTCAGGTCAGCCCCAGCATTTT
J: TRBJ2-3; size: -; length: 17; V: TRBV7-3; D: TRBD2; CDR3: CASSLSAMTSGKDTQYF; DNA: TGTGCCAGCAGCTTATCGGCGATGACTAGCGGGAAGGATACGCAGTATTTT
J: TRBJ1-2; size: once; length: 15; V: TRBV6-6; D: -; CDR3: CASSTVGGPFYGYTF; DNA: TGTGCCAGCAGTACAGTGGGGGGGCCCTTCTATGGCTACACCTTC
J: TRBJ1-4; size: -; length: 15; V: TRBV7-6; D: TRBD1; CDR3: CASSPSGGTNEKLFF; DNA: TGTGCCAGCAGCCCCTCAGGGGGTACTAATGAAAAACTGTTTTTT
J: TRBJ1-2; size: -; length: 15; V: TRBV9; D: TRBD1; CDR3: CASSAGGSASYGYTF; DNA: TGTGCCAGCAGCGCAGGGGGCAGCGCCTCATATGGCTACACCTTC
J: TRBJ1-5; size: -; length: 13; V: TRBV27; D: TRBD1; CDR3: CASSLTGEQPQHF; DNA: TGTGCCAGCAGCCTGACAGGGGAACAGCCCCAGCATTTT
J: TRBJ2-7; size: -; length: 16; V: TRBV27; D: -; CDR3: CASSSLSRGARNEQYF; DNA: TGTGCCAGCAGTTCCCTGAGTCGGGGGGCGCGGAACGAGCAGTACTTC
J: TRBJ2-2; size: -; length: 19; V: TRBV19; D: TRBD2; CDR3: CASTDPRHSGRVRTGELFF; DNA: TGTGCCTCAACCGATCCCAGGCACAGCGGGAGGGTCCGGACCGGGGAGCTGTTTTTT
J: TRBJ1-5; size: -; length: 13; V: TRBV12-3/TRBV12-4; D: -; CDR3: CASTLGGHQPQHF; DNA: TGTGCCAGCACCCTCGGGGGACATCAGCCCCAGCATTTT
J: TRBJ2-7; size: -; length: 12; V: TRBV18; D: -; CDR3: CASSPMALEQYF; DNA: TGTGCCAGCTCACCCATGGCTCTCGAGCAGTACTTC
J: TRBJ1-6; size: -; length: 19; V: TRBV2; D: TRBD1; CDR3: CASSPPPGQEHLNNSPLHF; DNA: TGTGCCAGCAGTCCTCCACCGGGACAGGAGCATTTAAATAATTCACCCCTCCACTTT
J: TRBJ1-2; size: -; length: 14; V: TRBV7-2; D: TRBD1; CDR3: CASSTTGGGYGYTF; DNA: TGTGCCAGCAGCACGACAGGGGGCGGGTATGGCTACACCTTC
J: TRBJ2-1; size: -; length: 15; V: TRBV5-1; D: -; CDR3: CASSLARTGYNEQFF; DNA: TGCGCCAGCAGCTTGGCGAGAACAGGCTACAATGAGCAGTTCTTC
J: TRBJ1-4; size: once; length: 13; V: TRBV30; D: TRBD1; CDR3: CASGGQGSEKLFF; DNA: TGTGCCAGTGGAGGACAGGGCTCTGAAAAACTGTTTTTT
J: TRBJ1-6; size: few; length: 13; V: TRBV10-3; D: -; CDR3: CAIRQGSNSPLHF; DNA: TGTGCCATCAGGCAGGGTAGTAATTCACCCCTCCACTTT
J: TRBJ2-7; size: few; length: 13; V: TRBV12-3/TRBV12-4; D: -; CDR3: CASNRRDGHEQYF; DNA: TGTGCCAGCAACCGGCGGGATGGCCACGAGCAGTACTTC
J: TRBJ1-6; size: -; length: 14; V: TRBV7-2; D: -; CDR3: CASSYGQLNSPLHF; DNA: TGTGCCAGCAGCTACGGACAGTTGAATTCACCCCTCCACTTT
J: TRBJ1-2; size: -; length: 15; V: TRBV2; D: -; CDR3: CASSESTGSYYGYTF; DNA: TGTGCCAGCAGTGAAAGTACAGGGTCCTACTATGGCTACACCTTC
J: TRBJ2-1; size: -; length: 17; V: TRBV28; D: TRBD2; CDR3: CASGPIAGQSSYNEQFF; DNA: TGTGCCAGCGGCCCGATAGCGGGGCAGAGCTCCTACAATGAGCAGTTCTTC
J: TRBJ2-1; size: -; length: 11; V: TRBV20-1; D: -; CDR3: CSASARSEQFF; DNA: TGCAGTGCTAGTGCTAGGTCTGAGCAGTTCTTC
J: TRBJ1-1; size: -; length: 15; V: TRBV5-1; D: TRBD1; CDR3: CASSWRTGFNTEAFF; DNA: TGCGCCAGCAGCTGGAGGACAGGCTTTAACACTGAAGCTTTCTTT
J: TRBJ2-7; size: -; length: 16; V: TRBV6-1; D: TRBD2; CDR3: CASSEISSGRAYEQYF; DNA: TGTGCCAGCAGTGAAATTTCTAGCGGGAGGGCCTACGAGCAGTACTTC
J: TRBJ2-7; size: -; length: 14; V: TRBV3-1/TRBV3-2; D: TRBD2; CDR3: CASSPRGGSGSRYF; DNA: TGTGCCAGCAGCCCCCGCGGGGGGTCCGGGTCGCGGTACTTC
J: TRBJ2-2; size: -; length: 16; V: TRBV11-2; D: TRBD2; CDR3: CASSLVAGDYTGELFF; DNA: TGTGCCAGCAGCTTAGTAGCGGGAGACTACACCGGGGAGCTGTTTTTT
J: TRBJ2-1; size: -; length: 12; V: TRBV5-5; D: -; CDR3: CASSGVTDEQFF; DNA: TGTGCCAGCAGCGGAGTGACAGATGAGCAGTTCTTC
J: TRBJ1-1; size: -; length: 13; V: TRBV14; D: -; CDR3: CASSQGTDTEAFF; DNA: TGTGCCAGCAGCCAAGGAACTGACACTGAAGCTTTCTTT
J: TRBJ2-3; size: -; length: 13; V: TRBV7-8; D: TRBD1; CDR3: CASSLGQSDTQYF; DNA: TGTGCCAGCAGCTTGGGACAGTCAGATACGCAGTATTTT
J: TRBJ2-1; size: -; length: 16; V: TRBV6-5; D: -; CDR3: CASSFRGTVKYNEQFF; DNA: TGTGCCAGCAGTTTCCGCGGGACGGTTAAATACAATGAGCAGTTCTTC
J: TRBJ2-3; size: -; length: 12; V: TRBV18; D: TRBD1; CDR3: CASQGATDTQYF; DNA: TGTGCCAGTCAGGGGGCAACAGATACGCAGTATTTT
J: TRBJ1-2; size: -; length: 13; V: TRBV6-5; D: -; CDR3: CASSTGQGVGYTF; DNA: TGTGCCAGCAGTACCGGGCAGGGCGTTGGCTACACCTTC
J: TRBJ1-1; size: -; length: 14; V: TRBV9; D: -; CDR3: CASSVAPSGTEAFF; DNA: TGTGCCAGCAGCGTAGCTCCGAGTGGCACTGAAGCTTTCTTT
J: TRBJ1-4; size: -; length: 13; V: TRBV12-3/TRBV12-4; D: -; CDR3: CASKLGRGEKLFF; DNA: TGTGCCAGCAAATTGGGGAGAGGTGAAAAACTGTTTTTT
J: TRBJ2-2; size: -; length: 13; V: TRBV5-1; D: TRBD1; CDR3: CASRQGATGELFF; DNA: TGCGCCAGCAGACAGGGGGCGACCGGGGAGCTGTTTTTT
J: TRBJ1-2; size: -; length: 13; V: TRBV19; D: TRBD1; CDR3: CASNPRDSYGYTF; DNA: TGTGCCAGTAACCCCCGGGACAGCTATGGCTACACCTTC
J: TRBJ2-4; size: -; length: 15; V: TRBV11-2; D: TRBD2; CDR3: CASANARKGGHIQYF; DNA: TGTGCCAGCGCGAATGCCCGGAAGGGAGGGCACATTCAGTACTTC
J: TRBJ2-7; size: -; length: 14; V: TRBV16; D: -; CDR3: CASSPAGQPYEQYF; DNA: TGTGCCAGCAGCCCCGCGGGACAGCCCTACGAGCAGTACTTC
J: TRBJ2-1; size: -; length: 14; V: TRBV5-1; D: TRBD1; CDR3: CASSLDREYNEQFF; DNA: TGCGCCAGCAGCTTAGACAGGGAATATAATGAGCAGTTCTTC
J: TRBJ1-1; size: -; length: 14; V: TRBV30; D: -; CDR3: CAWSVRAGNTEAFF; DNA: TGTGCCTGGAGTGTCAGAGCGGGGAACACTGAAGCTTTCTTT
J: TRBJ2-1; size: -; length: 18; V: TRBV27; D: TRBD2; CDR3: CASSLRLAGGSPYNEQFF; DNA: TGTGCCAGCAGTCTCCGACTAGCGGGAGGATCCCCCTACAATGAGCAGTTCTTC
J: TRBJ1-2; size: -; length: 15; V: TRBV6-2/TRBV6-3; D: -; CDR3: CASSYSGQVVGGYTF; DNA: TGTGCCAGCAGTTACTCAGGCCAGGTGGTCGGTGGCTACACCTTC
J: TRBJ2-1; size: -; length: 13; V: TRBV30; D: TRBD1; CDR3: CAWSRQGVNEQFF; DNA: TGTGCCTGGAGTCGACAGGGGGTCAATGAGCAGTTCTTC